This T cell receptor beta chain was identified during a study of T cells in localized non-small cell lung cancer. Findings and caveats of the study: As only one tumor region underwent sequencing, heterogeneity remains possible. Peak T cell clonality was found in uninvolved adjacent lung, exceeding tumor. Prolonged overall survival went with higher T cell density in the blood.

On this clone itself: The antigen is unknown.

The ends lost 2 bases at V and 9 bases at J; junction bases unmatched: 7. CDR3 length: 14 amino acids. CDR1 and CDR2 (germline): MNHEY, SMNVEV (reference sequence). Some clones are missing from TCRdb's copy, which holds only in-frame ones; the method was immunoSEQ multiplex PCR. The table shows roughly 13,000 clones, with around 84% occurring only once. Material: peripheral blood, obtained before any cancer treatment. The origin of this receptor is a male donor older than 55 with stage III lung adenocarcinoma. The chain couples TRBV27 to TRBJ2-7; 10 bases agree with TRBD1. CDR3: CASSLRGQGSSQYF. CDR3 in DNA: TGTGCCAGCAGTTTAAGGGGACAGGGGAGTTCGCAGTACTTC.